This T cell receptor (beta chain) comes out of a study of cytomegalovirus exposure and HLA in healthy donors. The PCR employed 60 Vbeta primers together with 13 Jbeta primers. TCRdb keeps only in-frame clones here, not all; method: immunoSEQ multiplex PCR. The data show 85,000 to 100,000 clones, around 60% seen once. This CDR3 contains 14 residues. V shed 5 bases and J 7 bases; nucleotides not matched to a gene: 6. The V gene's germline CDR1 is SGHVS and CDR2 FQNEAQ. The material sequenced was PBMCs. The V call is TRBV7-8, the J call TRBJ2-2, with TRBD2 matching over 8 bases. This clonotype originated in a human donor in good health. The chain's CDR3 is CASSRSGVGGELFF. CDR3 DNA: TGTGCCAGCAGCCGTAGCGGGGTGGGCGGGGAGCTGTTTTTT.